What follows are 26 T cell receptor beta chains derived from one specimen sequenced in a study of OX40 agonist ivuxolimab in advanced cancers. TCRdb's table, derived via immunoSEQ multiplex PCR, lists solely in-frame clones and lacks some. The sample includes fewer than 85,000 clones, around 81% of them seen just once. The sample consisted of CD4+ or CD8+ T cells sorted from blood, taken in a trial of the OX40 agonist ivuxolimab. These TCRs come from an adult with an advanced solid tumor such as melanoma, head and neck, liver or kidney cancer.

CDR3 sequence (DNA): TGTGCCAGTAGCCCCGGGCTCCCCCCCTACGAGCAGTACTTC. Translating gives CASSPGLPPYEQYF. V and J are TRBV19 and TRBJ2-7; D is uncertain. CDR3 size: 14 residues. Trimming took 6 bases from V and 2 from J, leaving 14 bases between them. Germline CDR1 reads LNHDA; CDR2 reads SQIVND (reference sequence).

This clone was seen a single time. The junction departs from germline at one end; a sequencing error may be responsible. The chain carries TRBV18 and TRBJ2-1; 11 nucleotides align to TRBD2. This CDR3 comprises 15 residues. Per the germline V gene, CDR1 is KGHSH and CDR2 is LQKENI. The CDR3 sequence: CASSPLAGVANEQFF. Written as DNA, the CDR3 is TGTGCCAGCTCGCCACTAGCGGGAGTGGCCAATGAGCAGTTCTTC.

This clone was found a few times. The chain has TRBV2 and TRBJ1-2; D call uncertain. CDR1 and CDR2 from the germline V gene are SNHLY and FYNNEI. Trimming cost V 3 bases and J 5 bases, with 13 bases left between them. The CDR3 has 14 amino acids. In nucleotides, the CDR3 is TGTGCCAGCAGTGAGCGGGTAGTGAATTATGGCTACACCTTC. This sequence encodes CASSERVVNYGYTF.

Regarding this clone: Other DNA sequences in this specimen translate into the identical CDR3. The V and J genes are TRBV30 and TRBJ1-1; unclear D gene. The CDR3 is 13 residues long. Germline values: CDR1 GTSNPN, CDR2 SVGIG (reference sequence). The V end was cut by 3 bases, the J end by 0 bases, with 8 bases between. The CDR3: CAWRWGVNTEAFF. The CDR3 DNA reads as TGTGCCTGGAGGTGGGGAGTGAACACTGAAGCTTTCTTT.

The chain is built from TRBV9 and TRBJ1-2; 9 nucleotides match TRBD1. V shed 5 bases, J shed 3 bases, and the junction held 5 bases outside the gene matches. The CDR3 loop spans 14 amino acids. Germline V gene data show CDR1 as SGDLS and CDR2 as YYNGEE. CDR3 loop: CASRSTGGDYGYTF. The CDR3, as DNA: TGTGCCAGCAGGTCTACAGGGGGCGACTATGGCTACACCTTC. Looking up the rest from reference TRBV9 and TRBJ1-2 gives the full variable domain: DSGVTQTPKHLITATGQRVTLRCSPRSGDLSVYWYQQSLDQGLQFLIQYYNGEERAKGNILERFSAQQFPDLHSELNLSSLELGDSALYFCASRSTGGDYGYTFGSGTRLTVV.

The gene calls are TRBV9 and TRBJ2-1, with 7 bases that match TRBD1. Germline lookup yields CDR1 SGDLS and CDR2 YYNGEE. The junction had 2 bases not matched to a gene; V was cut back by 4 bases and J by 1 base. The CDR3 totals 14 residues. CDR3 in amino acids: CASSIQGSYNEQFF. CDR3 coding DNA: TGTGCCAGCAGCATACAGGGGTCCTACAATGAGCAGTTCTTC.

For the CDR3, the DNA is TGCAGCGTTGAGCGAGGACGGTCATATGGCTACACCTTC. Translation gives CSVERGRSYGYTF. This chain links TRBV29-1 with TRBJ1-2; D gene unclear. The germline CDR1 and CDR2 sequences are SQVTM and ANQGSEA. The CDR3 is 13 residues long. Trimming stripped 3 bases from V and 5 bases from J, with 13 bases between.

The chain couples TRBV4-3 to TRBJ1-1; the D is unclear. This CDR3 region has 14 residues. CDR1 is LGHNA, CDR2 YSLEER, per germline. V gave up 3 bases and J gave up 2 bases, with 10 bases separating them. CDR3 region: CASSQDITNTEAFF. The CDR3 DNA is TGCGCCAGCAGCCAGGATATTACCAACACTGAAGCTTTCTTT.

The rearrangement uses TRBV7-2 and TRBJ1-6, with no clear D. Trimming took off 6 bases at V and 0 bases at J, with 9 bases between the two ends. CDR3 length: 15 residues. The germline V gene encodes CDR1 SGHTA and CDR2 FQGNSA. CDR3 loop: CASRYQSSYNSPLHF. The CDR3 DNA sequence: TGTGCCAGCAGATATCAGAGCTCCTATAATTCACCCCTCCACTTT. Variable domain in full (rest from reference TRBV7-2 and TRBJ1-6): GAGVSQSPSNKVTEKGKDVELRCDPISGHTALYWYRQSLGQGLEFLIYFQGNSAPDKSGLPSDRFSAERTGGSVSTLTIQRTQQEDSAVYLCASRYQSSYNSPLHFGNGTRLTVT.

J is TRBJ2-2 and V is TRBV9, with D unresolved. V was cut by 0 bases and J by 1 base, with 7 bases left in between. Germline V gene lookup returns CDR1 SGDLS and CDR2 YYNGEE. The CDR3 is made up of 15 amino acids. The CDR3 DNA follows: TGTGCCAGCAGCGTAGGGACGAGGAACACCGGGGAGCTGTTTTTT. Translating it yields CASSVGTRNTGELFF.

The chain couples TRBV10-3 to TRBJ2-1; D remains ambiguous. This CDR3 has 16 residues. The V gene's germline CDR1 is ENHRY and CDR2 SYGVKD. Trimming stripped 3 bases from V and 0 bases from J, with 12 bases between. The CDR3 reads CAISDVVLSSYNEQFF. The CDR3 DNA sequence: TGTGCCATCAGTGATGTTGTCCTGAGCTCCTACAATGAGCAGTTCTTC.

The chain carries TRBV18 and TRBJ2-3; no clear D. The ends were cut back, 1 base at V and 2 bases at J, with 10 bases in the middle. Germline V gene sequence: CDR1 KGHSH, CDR2 LQKENI. The CDR3 totals 15 residues. The CDR3 loop is CASSPLASHTDTQYF. The CDR3 DNA reads TGTGCCAGCTCACCACTGGCCAGCCACACAGATACGCAGTATTTT.

The chain joins TRBV18 to TRBJ1-1, with D perhaps TRBD1 (5 bases). The CDR3 runs 14 residues. Germline V lookup: CDR1 KGHSH, CDR2 LQKENI. V gave up 2 bases and J gave up 5 bases, with 12 bases separating them. Written as DNA, the CDR3 is TGTGCCAGCTCACCATCCGGGGAGGGGACTGAAGCTTTCTTT. It is translated as CASSPSGEGTEAFF.

This clone has a single count. The chain carries TRBV27 and TRBJ2-7; 7 bases are a match to TRBD2. V trimming: 8 bases; J trimming: 0 bases; junction bases outside the gene matches: 10. CDR1 is MNHEY, CDR2 SMNVEV, per germline (reference sequence). The CDR3 runs 15 residues. CDR3 sequence (DNA): TGTGCCAGCCGTCATAGCGGGCGAAGCTCCTACGAGCAGTACTTC. Translation gives CASRHSGRSSYEQYF.

With regard to this clone: Other nucleotide sequences in the sample specify the same CDR3. The chain employs TRBV5-8 and TRBJ2-3; D gene uncertain. Germline CDR1 SGHTS, CDR2 YDEGEE. V gave up 2 bases and J gave up 2 bases, with 3 bases separating them. This CDR3 region has 12 residues. In DNA, the CDR3 is TGTGCCAGCAGCTTAGACACAGATACGCAGTATTTT. It specifies CASSLDTDTQYF.

The chain couples TRBV30 to TRBJ2-2; 9 nucleotides agree with TRBD2. Looked up from germline, CDR1 is GTSNPN and CDR2 is SVGIG (reference sequence). This CDR3 is 15 amino acids long. The junction had 5 bases not matched to a gene; V was cut back by 0 bases and J by 6 bases. The CDR3 spells CAWSVSGGGAGELFF. CDR3 bases: TGTGCCTGGAGTGTTAGCGGGGGCGGGGCCGGGGAGCTGTTTTTT.

The rearrangement links TRBV10-2 to TRBJ2-3, with D tentatively TRBD2 (6 bases). This CDR3 has 16 residues. V was trimmed by 8 bases and J by 4 bases, leaving 22 bases between them. CDR1 is WSHSY, CDR2 SAAADI, per germline. The CDR3 region has the DNA TGCGCCAGCCGACTATCCGGGGGTTCCAGGGCAGATACGCAGTATTTT. Its translation: CASRLSGGSRADTQYF.

The table lists this clone with a few counts. This chain uses TRBV28 with TRBJ1-5, with TRBD1 matching over 8 bases. Unmatched junction bases numbered 8, after V lost 6 bases and J lost 7 bases. The CDR3 loop spans 14 amino acids. CDR1 and CDR2 (germline): MDHEN, SYDVKM. The DNA of the CDR3 is TGTGCCAGCAGGGTACAGGGGGTACAGCAGCCCCAGCATTTT. It encodes CASRVQGVQQPQHF.

Only a few counts were recorded for this clone. This chain uses TRBV6-5 with TRBJ2-2; 9 bases map to TRBD1. V was clipped by 6 bases and J by 7 bases; unmatched bases: 9. Germline V gives CDR1 MNHEY, CDR2 SVGAGI. CDR3 length equals 15 residues. This CDR3 is CASRPGQGLIGELFF. The CDR3 DNA sequence: TGTGCCAGCAGACCGGGACAGGGTCTTATCGGGGAGCTGTTTTTT.

The CDR3 DNA sequence: TGTGCTAGTGGTTTGGGCGGAAACACCGGGGAGCTGTTTTTT. This gives the protein CASGLGGNTGELFF. The chain joins TRBV12-5 to TRBJ2-2; D unresolved. Looked up from germline, CDR1 is LGHNT and CDR2 is FRNRAP. The V gene lost 1 base and the J gene lost 2 bases, with 5 bases spanning the gap. The CDR3 runs to 14 residues.

CDR3: CASSQGPGLAGTGELFF. Here the CDR3 DNA reads TGTGCCAGCAGCCAAGGGCCGGGACTAGCGGGCACCGGGGAGCTGTTTTTT. The rearrangement joins TRBV14 to TRBJ2-2, with 12 nucleotides matching TRBD2. Germline loops: CDR1 SGHDN, CDR2 FVKESK. The junction had 4 bases not matched to a gene; V was cut back by 1 base and J by 4 bases. CDR3 length: 17 amino acids.

The chain couples TRBV30 to TRBJ2-2, with TRBD2 matching over 7 bases. CDR1 is GTSNPN and CDR2 is SVGIG in the germline V gene (reference sequence). V shed 1 base and J 3 bases; nucleotides not matched to a gene: 2. The CDR3 totals 14 residues. The CDR3 bases are TGTGCCTGGAGTGCCGGACTAGACACCGGGGAGCTGTTTTTT. Translation: CAWSAGLDTGELFF.

V is TRBV7-6 and J is TRBJ2-7, with D perhaps TRBD2 (5 bases). Germline lookup yields CDR1 SGHVS and CDR2 FNYEAQ. The V end lost 5 bases, the J end lost 5 bases, and 10 bases lay between the germline ends. This CDR3 is 12 amino acids long. The CDR3 spells CASSLGSDEQYF. The CDR3 nucleotides are TGTGCCAGCAGCCTGGGGAGTGACGAGCAGTACTTC.

The chain recombines TRBV7-7 with TRBJ2-3, with D tentatively TRBD1 (6 bases). V gave up 3 bases and J gave up 2 bases, with 9 bases separating them. Germline V gene data show CDR1 as SSHAT and CDR2 as FNYEAQ (reference sequence). The CDR3 covers 14 residues. CDR3 protein: CASSLDRNTDTQYF. As DNA, the CDR3 is TGTGCCAGCAGCTTGGACAGAAACACAGATACGCAGTATTTT.

This clone turned up a few times. Here the CDR3 DNA reads TGCGCCAGCAGCCAAGGGGGATGGCGGGGGGGACAAGAGACCCAGTACTTC. It encodes CASSQGGWRGGQETQYF. The rearrangement joins TRBV4-1 to TRBJ2-5; 9 bases align to TRBD2. V lost 1 base, J lost 2 bases, and 8 bases stayed unmatched. CDR3 length: 17 amino acids. Germline CDR1 is MGHRA and CDR2 is YSYEKL.

The chain is built from TRBV6-1 and TRBJ2-5; no firm D call. In germline, CDR1 is MNHNS, CDR2 SASEGT. V lost 5 bases to trimming and J lost 5 bases, with 9 bases between them. This CDR3 comprises 12 residues. The CDR3 DNA reads TGTGCCAGCAGTCCCAGCACGGAGACCCAGTACTTC. Residues: CASSPSTETQYF.